This T cell receptor beta chain was captured in a study of identical twins' blood T cells (dated by TCRdb to 2013 to 2014). Background on the whole study: Roughly 50 million Illumina reads were obtained across some twelve libraries, comprising six alpha-chain and six beta-chain libraries. Using next-generation sequencing, the study compared the TCR alpha and beta chain repertoires of three pairs of monozygous twins to assess how genetics influences repertoire formation. The paper's findings and limits, for the study overall: Independent studies were stated to be required to validate the proposed role of the TCRalpha J segment in MHC recognition during thymic selection. V gene usage, even among non-selected out-of-frame TCRbeta clonotypes, was reported to be markedly more similar within twin pairs than between unrelated donors. How many CDR3 clonotypes two donors shared depended mainly on the product of their cloneset sizes, and the twins did not clearly stray from this trend. Because the twins were raised together, environmental influences could not be ruled out as an explanation for the similarity between twins. Among the most abundant TCRbeta clonotypes, more CDR3 sequences were shared by each donor with her twin than with unrelated donors.

There are 15 amino acids in the CDR3, from cysteine to phenylalanine inclusive. Just CDR3 DNA is preserved here, 45 bases in frame from base 1. In the germline V gene (reference sequence), CDR1 corresponds to LNHDA and CDR2 to SQIVND. V is pared back by 5 bases and J by 1 base, with 14 bases lying between the germline termini. About this clonotype itself: The clone's antigen remains unknown. Base quality data are lacking; no much larger clone is found one base away.

Donors were six healthy women forming three monozygous twin pairs. Each of the three twin pairs had been raised together, and the twins in each pair were thought likely to have encountered the same infectious agents and vaccines. RNA was isolated from peripheral blood mononuclear cells and used to prepare TCR cDNA libraries. Library creation used 5' RACE. This sample was sequenced with an Illumina Genome Analyzer IIx. The RNA-based TCR cDNA libraries were made using a previously described protocol that was modified in several ways. To prevent cross-contamination, sample-specific barcodes were added to both ends of each TCR cDNA library during cDNA synthesis and amplification. As for the original processing: Each library contained 2.2 to 3.6 million CDR3-containing reads, and somewhere between about 90,000 and nearly 550,000 clonotypes were identified for each individual. After reads with improper barcode index combinations were thrown out, a cloneset for each library was built using the MiTCR software. MiTCR filtered or rescued low-quality reads and corrected PCR and sequencing errors when assembling CDR3 clonotypes. Artificial out-of-frame clonotypes were mapped to in-frame sequences, with one indel allowed in the CDR3, and then removed. To measure how similar V and J gene usage was between donors, Jensen-Shannon divergence was divided by mean entropy. TCRdb reprocessed the public reads (quality trimming at Q25 with fastp, clone calling with MiXCR) and kept in-frame beta chains. Rows with one shared CDR3 protein collapse into an entry with the most common genes and DNA. TCRdb's processing, not the study's, gives the V and J calls here. Counted in this sample were about 370,000 distinct CDR3 sequences; roughly 28% of them appeared once. The ten largest clones represent around 5.6% of the sample.

The source is a woman aged 18 to 55 in good health. Sequenced input: PBMCs. The rearrangement combines TRBV19 with TRBJ1-1; the best D guess is TRBD1, with 5 bases matching. The CDR3 region reads CASSVGFGGNTEAFF. The DNA sequence is as follows: TGTGCCAGTAGTGTAGGGTTTGGGGGGAACACTGAAGCTTTCTTT.